This T cell receptor beta chain was sequenced during a study of cytomegalovirus exposure and HLA in healthy donors. The PCR contained 60 Vbeta and 13 Jbeta primers. Data came from immunoSEQ multiplex PCR; TCRdb stores just in-frame clones and leaves some out. The sample yields about 200,000 clones, roughly 76% seen once. Trimming left V 3 bases short and J 1 base short, with 21 bases between. There are 17 residues in the CDR3. CDR1 and CDR2 (germline): SQVTM, ANQGSEA. Sequenced sample: PBMCs. The receptor comes from a woman aged 25-40 years in good health and CMV-seropositive. This sequence joins TRBV29-1 and TRBJ1-1; D is undetermined. The DNA for the CDR3 is TGCAGCGTTGATATCGTCCCCTCCGTACCCAGGAACACTGAAGCTTTCTTT. It is translated as CSVDIVPSVPRNTEAFF.